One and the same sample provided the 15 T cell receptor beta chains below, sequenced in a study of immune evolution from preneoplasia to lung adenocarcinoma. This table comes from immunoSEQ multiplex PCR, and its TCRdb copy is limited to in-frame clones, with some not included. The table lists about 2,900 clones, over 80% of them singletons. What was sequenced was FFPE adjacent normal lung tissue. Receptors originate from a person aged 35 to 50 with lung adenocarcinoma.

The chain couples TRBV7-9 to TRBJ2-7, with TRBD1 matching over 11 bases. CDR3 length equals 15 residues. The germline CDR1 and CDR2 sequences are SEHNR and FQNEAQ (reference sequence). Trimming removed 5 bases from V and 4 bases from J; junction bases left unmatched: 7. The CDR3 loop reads CASSDGQGAEYEQYF. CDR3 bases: TGTGCCAGCAGCGACGGACAGGGGGCCGAGTACGAGCAGTACTTC. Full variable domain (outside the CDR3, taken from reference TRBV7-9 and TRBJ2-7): DTGVSQNPRHKITKRGQNVTFRCDPISEHNRLYWYRQTLGQGPEFLTYFQNEAQLEKSRLLSDRFSAERPKGSFSTLEIQRTEQGDSAMYLCASSDGQGAEYEQYFGPGTRLTVT.

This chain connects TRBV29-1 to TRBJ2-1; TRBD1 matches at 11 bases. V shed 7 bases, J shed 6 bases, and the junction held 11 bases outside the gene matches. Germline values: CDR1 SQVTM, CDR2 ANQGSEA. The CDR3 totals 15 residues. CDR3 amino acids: CSALLRDRGANEQFF. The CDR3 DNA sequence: TGCAGCGCACTACTACGGGACAGGGGGGCCAATGAGCAGTTCTTC.

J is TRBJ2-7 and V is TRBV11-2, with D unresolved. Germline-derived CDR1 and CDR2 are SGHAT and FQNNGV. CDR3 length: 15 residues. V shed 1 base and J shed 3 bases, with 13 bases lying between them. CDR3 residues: CASSLGTRRLYEQYF. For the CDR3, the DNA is TGTGCCAGCAGCTTAGGAACCAGGCGACTCTACGAGCAGTACTTC.

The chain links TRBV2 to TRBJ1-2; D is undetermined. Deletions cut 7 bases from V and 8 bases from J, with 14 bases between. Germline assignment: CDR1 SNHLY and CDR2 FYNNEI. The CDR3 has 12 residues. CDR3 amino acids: CASNLGKGGYTF. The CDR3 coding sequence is TGTGCCAGCAATCTAGGGAAGGGCGGCTACACCTTC.

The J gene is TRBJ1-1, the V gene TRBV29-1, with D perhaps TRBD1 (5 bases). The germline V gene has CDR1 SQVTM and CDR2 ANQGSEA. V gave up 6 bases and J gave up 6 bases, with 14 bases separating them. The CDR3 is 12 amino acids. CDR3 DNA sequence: TGCAGCGTGGAACAGCGAGGGGCTGAAGCTTTCTTT. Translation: CSVEQRGAEAFF.

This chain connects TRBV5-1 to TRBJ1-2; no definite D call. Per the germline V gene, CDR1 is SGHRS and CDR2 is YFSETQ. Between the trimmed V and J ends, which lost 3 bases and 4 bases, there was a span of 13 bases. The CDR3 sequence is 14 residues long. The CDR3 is CASSSPGSVYGYTF. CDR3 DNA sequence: TGCGCCAGCAGCTCGCCGGGGTCCGTCTATGGCTACACCTTC.

The CDR3 spells CATRRDTNYGYTF. The CDR3 nucleotides are TGTGCCACCCGCCGGGACACTAACTATGGCTACACCTTC. The chain is built from TRBV6-1 and TRBJ1-2, with D maybe TRBD1 (6 bases). The ends were cut back, 10 bases at V and 0 bases at J, with 12 bases in the middle. The CDR3 is 13 amino acids. In germline, CDR1 is MNHNS, CDR2 SASEGT.

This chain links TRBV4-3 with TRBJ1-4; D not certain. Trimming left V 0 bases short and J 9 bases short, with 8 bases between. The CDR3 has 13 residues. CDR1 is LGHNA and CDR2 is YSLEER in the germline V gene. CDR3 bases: TGCGCCAGCAGCCAAGATGACACCAAAAAACTGTTTTTT. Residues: CASSQDDTKKLFF.

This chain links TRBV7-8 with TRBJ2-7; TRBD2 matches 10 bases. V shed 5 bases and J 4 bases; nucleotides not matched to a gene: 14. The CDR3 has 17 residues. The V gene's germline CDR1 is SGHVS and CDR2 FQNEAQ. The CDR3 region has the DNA TGTGCCAGCAGCCCCCAGGCTAGCGGGAGATCCCTATACGAGCAGTACTTC. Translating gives CASSPQASGRSLYEQYF.

The CDR3 bases are TGCGCCAGCAGCCCCATTGGGAGGGGGCAGTCAGATACGCAGTATTTT. Residues: CASSPIGRGQSDTQYF. The V and J genes are TRBV4-1 and TRBJ2-3; D may match TRBD1 or TRBD2 (7 bases each). The CDR3 covers 16 residues. The V and J ends lost 4 bases and 4 bases respectively, with 18 bases between them. Looked up from germline, CDR1 is MGHRA and CDR2 is YSYEKL.

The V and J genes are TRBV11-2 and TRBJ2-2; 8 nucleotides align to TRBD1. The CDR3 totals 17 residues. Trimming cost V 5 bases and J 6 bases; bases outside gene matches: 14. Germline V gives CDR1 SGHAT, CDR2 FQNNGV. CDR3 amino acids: CASSVGQGIVGAGELFF. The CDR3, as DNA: TGTGCCAGCAGCGTTGGACAGGGCATCGTTGGGGCCGGGGAGCTGTTTTTT.

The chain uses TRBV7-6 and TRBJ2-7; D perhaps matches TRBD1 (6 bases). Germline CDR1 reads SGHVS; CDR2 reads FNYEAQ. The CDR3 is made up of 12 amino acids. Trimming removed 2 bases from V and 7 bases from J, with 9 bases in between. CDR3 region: CASSLRQGEQYF. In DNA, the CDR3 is TGTGCCAGCAGCTTAAGGCAGGGGGAGCAGTACTTC.

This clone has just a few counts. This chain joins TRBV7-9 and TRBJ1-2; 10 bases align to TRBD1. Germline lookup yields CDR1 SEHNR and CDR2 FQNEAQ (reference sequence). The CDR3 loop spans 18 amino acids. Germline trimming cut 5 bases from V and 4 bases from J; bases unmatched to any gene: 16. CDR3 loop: CASSIFNLGQGGSYGYTF. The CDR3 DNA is TGTGCCAGCAGCATCTTTAACCTTGGACAGGGGGGGTCCTATGGCTACACCTTC.

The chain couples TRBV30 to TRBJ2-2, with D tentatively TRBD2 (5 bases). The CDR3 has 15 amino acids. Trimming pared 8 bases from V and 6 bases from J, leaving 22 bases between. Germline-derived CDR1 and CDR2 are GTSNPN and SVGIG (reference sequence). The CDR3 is CAGKASIRSAGELFF. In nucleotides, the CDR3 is TGTGCCGGTAAAGCTAGCATCAGGAGCGCCGGGGAGCTGTTTTTT. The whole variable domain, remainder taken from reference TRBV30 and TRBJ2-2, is SQTIHQWPATLVQPVGSPLSLECTVEGTSNPNLYWYRQAAGRGLQLLFYSVGIGQISSEVPQNLSASRPQDRQFILSSKKLLLSDSGFYLCAGKASIRSAGELFFGEGSRLTVL.

CDR3 amino acids: CASSRDYTDTQYF. The CDR3 nucleotides are TGTGCCAGCAGTCGGGACTACACAGATACGCAGTATTTT. The chain is built from TRBV2 and TRBJ2-3, with 7 bases matching TRBD2. The germline V gene encodes CDR1 SNHLY and CDR2 FYNNEI. V was clipped by 5 bases and J by 2 bases; unmatched bases: 1. This CDR3 contains 13 residues.